Presented here are 5 T cell receptor beta chains from one specimen sequenced in a study of OX40 agonist ivuxolimab in advanced cancers. The table came from immunoSEQ multiplex PCR; TCRdb's copy has only in-frame clones and leaves some out. Of 130,000 or so clones in the sample, about 93% are singletons; the top ten hold 1%. The sample consisted of CD4+ or CD8+ T cells sorted from blood, taken in a trial of the OX40 agonist ivuxolimab. The origin of the receptors is an adult with an advanced solid tumor such as melanoma, head and neck, liver or kidney cancer.

V usage is TRBV4-3 and J usage is TRBJ1-1, with D maybe TRBD1 (5 bases). The CDR3 is made up of 15 amino acids. Trimming cost V 3 bases and J 1 base, with 12 bases left between them. Per germline, CDR1 LGHNA and CDR2 YSLEER. The CDR3 loop is CASSQVGAGNTEAFF. DNA of the CDR3: TGCGCCAGCAGCCAGGTTGGGGCTGGGAACACTGAAGCTTTCTTT.

In nucleotides, the CDR3 is TGTGCCAGCAGCTTAGCCCTAGCGGAGTCCTACGAGCAGTACTTC. Translation: CASSLALAESYEQYF. The chain carries TRBV7-2 and TRBJ2-7, with 7 bases identical to TRBD2. This CDR3 region has 15 residues. V lost 0 bases and J lost 1; bases outside the gene matches: 3. CDR1 SGHTA and CDR2 FQGNSA come from the germline V gene.

The chain employs TRBV25-1 and TRBJ2-3; D unclear. Trimming stripped 8 bases from V and 0 bases from J, with 12 bases between. Germline-derived CDR1 and CDR2 are MGHDK and SYGVNS. This CDR3 comprises 14 residues. The CDR3 nucleotides are TGTGCCAGCGGACGAGGACGGAGCACAGATACGCAGTATTTT. This translates into CASGRGRSTDTQYF.

The rearrangement joins TRBV12-2 to TRBJ2-1; the table gives TRBD2 as D, unverified against the DNA. TRBV12-2 counts as a pseudogene. This CDR3 comprises 18 residues. The CDR3 region has the DNA TGTGCAAGTCGCCCCCGTAGCGGGAGTCACTTCGCCGACAATGAGCAGTTCTTC. Amino acids: CASRPRSGSHFADNEQFF.

The chain joins TRBV7-9 to TRBJ1-6; D not certain. The germline CDR1 and CDR2 sequences are SEHNR and FQNEAQ (reference sequence). V was clipped by 5 bases and J by 6 bases, with 11 bases between them. The length of the CDR3 is 14 residues. CDR3 sequence (DNA): TGTGCCAGCAGCCCGCCGGGGATTAATTCACCCCTCCACTTT. It is translated as CASSPPGINSPLHF.